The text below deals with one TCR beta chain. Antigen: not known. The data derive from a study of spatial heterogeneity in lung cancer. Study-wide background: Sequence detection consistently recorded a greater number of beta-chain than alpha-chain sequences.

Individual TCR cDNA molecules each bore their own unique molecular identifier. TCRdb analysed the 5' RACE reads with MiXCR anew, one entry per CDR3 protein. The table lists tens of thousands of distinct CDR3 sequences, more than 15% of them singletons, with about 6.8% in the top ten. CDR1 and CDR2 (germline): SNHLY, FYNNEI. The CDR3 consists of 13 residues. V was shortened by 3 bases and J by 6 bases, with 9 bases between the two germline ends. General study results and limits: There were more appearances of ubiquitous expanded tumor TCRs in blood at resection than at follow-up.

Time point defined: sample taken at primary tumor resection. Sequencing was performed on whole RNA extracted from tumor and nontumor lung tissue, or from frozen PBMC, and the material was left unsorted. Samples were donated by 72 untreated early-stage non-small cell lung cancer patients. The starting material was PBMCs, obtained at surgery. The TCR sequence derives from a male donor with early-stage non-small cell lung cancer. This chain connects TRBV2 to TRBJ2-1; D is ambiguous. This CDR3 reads CASSEADRNEQFF. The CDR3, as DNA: TGTGCCAGCAGTGAGGCGGATCGCAATGAGCAGTTCTTC.